The source of this TCR beta chain is a study of T-cell reconstitution after alpha-beta-depleted transplantation in children (TCRdb year 2016). Broadly, across the study: T-cell immune reconstitution after TCRalphabeta/CD19-depleted allogeneic hematopoietic cell transplantation in children was quantitatively tracked in the study by means of TCR repertoire profiling. General conclusions and limits of the study: Over the following months the frequencies of hyperexpanded clones went down, and after one year T-cell counts and TCRbeta diversity were mostly credited to newly produced T cells. In some patients, the high TCRbeta diversity seen at day 60 was put down to recipient T cells and intrathymic progenitors that had survived conditioning. The apparently early alphabetaT-cell count recovery about two months after transplant was reportedly dependent on only several hundred rapidly expanded clones derived from non-depleted graft cells.

Receptor libraries were prepared by PCR. The instrument was an Illumina HiSeq 2500. To normalize quantification of the TCRbeta repertoire, the TCR libraries were built with molecular barcoding that relied on unique molecular identifiers. Through fastp at Q25 and MiXCR, TCRdb rebuilt clones from the public reads, retaining in-frame beta chains. CDR3 protein sequences are deduplicated, and each keeps its most common genes and DNA. The sample data list 750,000 to 950,000 distinct CDR3 sequences, and 16% of these were observed just once. The top ten constitute approximately 5% of the sample. The treatment or condition label for this specimen denotes: allogeneic hematopoietic cell transplantation with graft depleted of TCRalphabeta T cells and CD19 B cells. The transplant recipients were children given TCRalphabeta/CD19-depleted allogeneic hematopoietic cell grafts. From the cysteine up to the phenylalanine, the CDR3 has a length of 17 residues. The kept DNA is CDR3 alone, 51 bases in frame from the first base. Trimming removed 1 base from V and 11 bases from J; the gene matches leave 16 bases unexplained. Via the germline V gene, CDR1 is KGHDR and CDR2 SFDVKD.

This clonotype was observed a handful of times. Its antigen is still unknown. No per-base quality is available; no much larger clone lies one base away. The input for sequencing was PBMCs, mostly from graft donor cells, taken 360 days after TCRalphabeta/CD19-depleted stem cell transplant. This TCR came from a male patient younger than 18 who had a stem cell transplant for acute lymphoblastic leukemia, so the T cells may come from the graft donor. The V and J genes are TRBV24-1 and TRBJ2-1; TRBD2 lines up with 7 middle nucleotides. The CDR3 sequence is CATSDFRVAGSRRKQFF. In nucleotide form, the sequence is TGTGCCACCAGTGATTTCAGAGTAGCGGGCTCTCGGAGAAAGCAGTTCTTC.